This T cell receptor beta chain was recorded in a study of cytomegalovirus exposure and HLA in healthy donors. The V gene's germline CDR1 is MNHNS and CDR2 SASEGT. This CDR3 spans 15 amino acids. Losses at the gene ends were 4 bases for V and 5 bases for J; bases not matched to a gene: 5. The study ran its PCR with 60 Vbeta and 13 Jbeta primers. Repertoires were generated with immunoSEQ multiplex PCR, while TCRdb's copy carries only in-frame clones and drops some. The sample holds roughly 180,000 clones, 80% to 90% seen once. The sequence was collected from a girl aged 2 to 10 in good health and CMV-seropositive. V and J are TRBV6-1 and TRBJ2-3, with 11 bases matching TRBD2. Specimen: PBMCs. The CDR3 region has the DNA TGTGCCAGCAGTGGACTAGCGGGGTTTGGAGATACGCAGTATTTT. Translation: CASSGLAGFGDTQYF.